The present T cell receptor beta chain was sequenced within a study of blood T cell repertoires in COVID-19. Study background: Sites in the United States, Italy and Spain provided acute and convalescent COVID-19 samples.

This clone was counted once. V was pared by 3 bases and J by 2 bases, with 7 bases between. The CDR3 sequence is 12 residues long. Germline V gives CDR1 GTSNPN, CDR2 SVGIG (reference sequence). In the source study's methods: By means of reference gene primer amplification, nucleated cell counts were estimated. TCRdb's table, derived via immunoSEQ multiplex PCR, lists solely in-frame clones and lacks some. That table furnishes V, J and clone size, whereas the DNA furnished D and trimming. The sample holds 250,000 to 300,000 clones; around 81% are singletons and the top ten take 2.5% to 3%. The receptor comes from a woman aged 55-69 years with active or convalescent COVID-19. Sequenced material: peripheral blood. V gene TRBV30 combines with J gene TRBJ1-2; D not resolved. The CDR3 sequence: CAWSSENYGYTF. DNA for the CDR3: TGTGCCTGGAGCTCGGAGAACTATGGCTACACCTTC.